This passage covers 8 T cell receptor beta chains from one sample sequenced in a study of CD8 T cells in Susac syndrome. Random hexamers primed reverse transcription of roughly 0.5 to 1 ug RNA. TCRdb analysed the immunoSEQ multiplex PCR reads with MiXCR anew, one entry per CDR3 protein. The data show fewer than 350,000 distinct CDR3 sequences, 75% to 90% seen once. The sequenced sample was CD8+ T cells from PBMCs. These receptors were obtained from a human donor with multiple sclerosis.

The rearrangement uses TRBV4-3 and TRBJ2-7, with D perhaps matching TRBD1 (5 bases). The CDR3 extends over 16 amino acids. Germline CDR1 reads LGHNA; CDR2 reads YSLEER. The V gene lost 1 base and the J gene lost 4 bases, with 17 bases spanning the gap. The chain's CDR3 is CASSQGLYRQGYEQYF. The CDR3 coding sequence is TGCGCCAGCAGCCAAGGTCTATACAGGCAGGGATACGAGCAGTACTTC.

This clonotype was seen a single time. The chain couples TRBV20-1 to TRBJ2-1; the D is unclear. Germline assignment: CDR1 DFQATT and CDR2 SNEGSKA (reference sequence). There are 12 residues in the CDR3. Deletions cut 4 bases from V and 7 bases from J, with 11 bases between. The CDR3 region has the DNA TGCAGTGCTACCCGGCTCCTGAATGAGCAGTTCTTC. Its translation is CSATRLLNEQFF.

This clonotype appeared a few times. J is TRBJ2-7 and V is TRBV7-9; 7 bases line up with TRBD1. The CDR3 is made up of 15 amino acids. Germline V CDR1 and CDR2: SEHNR, FQNEAQ (reference sequence). The junction had 14 bases not matched to a gene; V was cut back by 5 bases and J by 7 bases. This CDR3 is CASSPSYRGLGEQYF. As DNA, the CDR3 is TGTGCCAGCAGCCCATCTTACAGGGGTTTAGGGGAGCAGTACTTC.

The chain has TRBV7-6 and TRBJ1-3; possible D gene TRBD1, 5 bases. The CDR3 extends over 18 amino acids. V gave up 5 bases and J gave up 0 bases, with 20 bases separating them. Germline V gene data show CDR1 as SGHVS and CDR2 as FNYEAQ. The chain's CDR3 is CASSLHQPGGDSGNTIYF. CDR3 nucleotide sequence: TGTGCCAGCAGCCTCCACCAGCCCGGGGGGGACTCTGGAAACACCATATATTTT.

The chain couples TRBV4-3 to TRBJ2-7; the D gene is possibly TRBD2 (5 bases). Deletions cut 5 bases from V and 6 bases from J, with 11 bases between. The CDR3 is 12 residues long. Germline loops: CDR1 LGHNA, CDR2 YSLEER. The CDR3 coding sequence is TGCGCCAGCAGCGGCTACCGGGGCGAGCAGTACTTC. Translation: CASSGYRGEQYF.

This chain links TRBV7-9 with TRBJ1-1; D is unresolved. Per germline, CDR1 SEHNR and CDR2 FQNEAQ (reference sequence). This CDR3 has 13 amino acids. The ends were cut back, 3 bases at V and 7 bases at J, with 12 bases in the middle. CDR3 in amino acids: CASSFRVSIEAFF. The DNA of the CDR3 is TGTGCCAGCAGCTTTCGAGTCTCGATTGAAGCTTTCTTT.

V and J are TRBV12-3 or TRBV12-4 and TRBJ1-5; 9 nucleotides line up with TRBD1. The V gene end was trimmed by 5 bases and the J gene end by 7 bases; junction bases not matched to a gene: 6. The CDR3 consists of 14 residues. CDR3 loop: CASSPGTGKQPQHF. DNA for the CDR3: TGTGCCAGCAGTCCCGGGACAGGGAAACAGCCCCAGCATTTT.

This chain joins TRBV5-1 and TRBJ2-1, with 7 positions matching TRBD2. Unmatched junction bases numbered 12, after V lost 4 bases and J lost 8 bases. CDR1 is SGHRS and CDR2 is YFSETQ in the germline V gene. CDR3 length equals 15 residues. The CDR3 nucleotides read TGCGCCAGCAGCCTCCTAATTGGGGGGGACGATGAGCAGTTCTTC. As protein: CASSLLIGGDDEQFF.